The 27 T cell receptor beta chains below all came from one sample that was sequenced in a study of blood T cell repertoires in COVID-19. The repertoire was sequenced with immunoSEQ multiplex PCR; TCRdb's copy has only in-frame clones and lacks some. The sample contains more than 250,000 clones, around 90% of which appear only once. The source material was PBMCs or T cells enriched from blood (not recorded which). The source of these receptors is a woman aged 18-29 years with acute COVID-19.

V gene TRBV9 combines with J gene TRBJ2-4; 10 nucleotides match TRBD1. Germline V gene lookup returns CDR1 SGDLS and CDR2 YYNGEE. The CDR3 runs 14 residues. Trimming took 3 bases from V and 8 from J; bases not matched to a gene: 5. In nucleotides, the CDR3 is TGTGCCAGCAGCGGACAGGGGGCAAGGGACATTCAGTACTTC. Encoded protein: CASSGQGARDIQYF.

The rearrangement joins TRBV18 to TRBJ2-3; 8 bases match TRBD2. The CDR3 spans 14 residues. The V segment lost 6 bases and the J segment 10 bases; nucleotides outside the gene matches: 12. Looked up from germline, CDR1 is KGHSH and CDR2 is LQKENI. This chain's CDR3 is CASSDHSGVDPQYF. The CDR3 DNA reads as TGTGCCAGCTCTGACCATAGCGGGGTTGACCCGCAGTATTTT.

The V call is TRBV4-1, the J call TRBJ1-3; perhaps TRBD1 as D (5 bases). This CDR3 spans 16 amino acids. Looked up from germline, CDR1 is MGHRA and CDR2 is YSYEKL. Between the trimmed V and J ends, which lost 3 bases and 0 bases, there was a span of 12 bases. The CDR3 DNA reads TGCGCCAGCAGCCACCCAGACAGTCTCTCTGGAAACACCATATATTTT. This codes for CASSHPDSLSGNTIYF.

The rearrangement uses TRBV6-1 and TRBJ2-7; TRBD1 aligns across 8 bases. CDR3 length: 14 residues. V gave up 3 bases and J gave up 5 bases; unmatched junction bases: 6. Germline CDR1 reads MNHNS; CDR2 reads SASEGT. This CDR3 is CASSETGVVNEQYF. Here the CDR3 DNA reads TGTGCCAGCAGTGAGACAGGGGTAGTTAACGAGCAGTACTTC.

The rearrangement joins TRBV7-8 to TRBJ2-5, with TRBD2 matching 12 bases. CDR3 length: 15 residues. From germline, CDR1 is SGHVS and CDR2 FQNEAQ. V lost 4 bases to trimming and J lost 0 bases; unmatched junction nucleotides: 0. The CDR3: CASSSSGRDQETQYF. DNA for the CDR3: TGTGCCAGCAGCTCTAGCGGGAGGGACCAAGAGACCCAGTACTTC.

Written as DNA, the CDR3 is TGCGCCAGCAGCCAATCGCCGGGACTACACTACGAGCAGTACTTC. Encoded protein: CASSQSPGLHYEQYF. V gene TRBV4-3 combines with J gene TRBJ2-7; TRBD2 agrees at 7 bases. The V gene's germline CDR1 is LGHNA and CDR2 YSLEER. This CDR3 comprises 15 residues. V trimming: 2 bases; J trimming: 3 bases; junction bases outside the gene matches: 7.

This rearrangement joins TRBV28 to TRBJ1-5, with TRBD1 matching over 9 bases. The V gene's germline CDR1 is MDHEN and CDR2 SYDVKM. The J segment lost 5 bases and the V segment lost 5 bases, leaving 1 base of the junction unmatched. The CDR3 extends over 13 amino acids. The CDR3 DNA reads TGTGCCAGCAGTCGACAGGGGGATCAGCCCCAGCATTTT. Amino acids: CASSRQGDQPQHF.

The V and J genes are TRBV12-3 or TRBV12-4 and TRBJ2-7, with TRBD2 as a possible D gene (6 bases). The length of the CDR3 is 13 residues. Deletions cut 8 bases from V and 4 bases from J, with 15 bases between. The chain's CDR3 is CASSRGTRYEQYF. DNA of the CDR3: TGTGCCAGCTCGCGGGGCACTCGGTACGAGCAGTACTTC.

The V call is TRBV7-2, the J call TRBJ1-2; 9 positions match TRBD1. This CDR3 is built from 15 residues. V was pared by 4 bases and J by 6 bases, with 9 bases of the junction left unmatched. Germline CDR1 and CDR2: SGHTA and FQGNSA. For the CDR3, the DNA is TGTGCCAGCAGCTCACGCGACAGGGGGATCGATGGCTACACCTTC. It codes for CASSSRDRGIDGYTF.

CDR3 DNA: TGTGCCAGCAGTTTTAGTGGGGCCGGCTACGAGCAGTACTTC. It encodes CASSFSGAGYEQYF. The genes are TRBV28 and TRBJ2-7, with D perhaps TRBD1 (5 bases). Germline V gene sequence: CDR1 MDHEN, CDR2 SYDVKM. V was cut by 3 bases and J by 3 bases, with 12 bases left in between. The CDR3 consists of 14 residues.

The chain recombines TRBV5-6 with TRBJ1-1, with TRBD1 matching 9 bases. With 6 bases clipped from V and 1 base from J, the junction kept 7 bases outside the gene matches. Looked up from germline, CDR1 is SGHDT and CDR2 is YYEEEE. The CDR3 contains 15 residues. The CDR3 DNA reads TGTGCCAGCACCACAGGGGGCCTTCGGAACACTGAAGCTTTCTTT. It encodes CASTTGGLRNTEAFF.

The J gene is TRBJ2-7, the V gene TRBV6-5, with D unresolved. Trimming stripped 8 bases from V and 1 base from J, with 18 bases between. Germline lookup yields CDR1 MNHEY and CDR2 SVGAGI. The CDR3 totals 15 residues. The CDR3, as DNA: TGTGCCAGCGGTAACCATCCAGCGATATCCTACGAGCAGTACTTC. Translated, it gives CASGNHPAISYEQYF.

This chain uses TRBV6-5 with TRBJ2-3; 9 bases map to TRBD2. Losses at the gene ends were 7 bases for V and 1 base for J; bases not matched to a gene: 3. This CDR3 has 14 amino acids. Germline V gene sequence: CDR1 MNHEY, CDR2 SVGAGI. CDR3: CASTWTSGTDTQYF. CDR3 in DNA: TGTGCCAGCACCTGGACTAGCGGCACAGATACGCAGTATTTT.

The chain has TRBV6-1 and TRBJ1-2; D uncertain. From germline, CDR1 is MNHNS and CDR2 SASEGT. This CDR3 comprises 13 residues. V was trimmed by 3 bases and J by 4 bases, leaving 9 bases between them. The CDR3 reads CASSENGLYGYTF. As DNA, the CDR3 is TGTGCCAGCAGTGAGAATGGGCTCTATGGCTACACCTTC.

The CDR3 reads CAISMRGSGYEQYF. CDR3 sequence (DNA): TGTGCCATCAGTATGCGGGGTAGCGGGTACGAGCAGTACTTC. The chain joins TRBV10-3 to TRBJ2-7; 7 nucleotides match TRBD2. This CDR3 spans 14 amino acids. Germline V gives CDR1 ENHRY, CDR2 SYGVKD. The V segment lost 5 bases and the J segment 4 bases; nucleotides outside the gene matches: 8.

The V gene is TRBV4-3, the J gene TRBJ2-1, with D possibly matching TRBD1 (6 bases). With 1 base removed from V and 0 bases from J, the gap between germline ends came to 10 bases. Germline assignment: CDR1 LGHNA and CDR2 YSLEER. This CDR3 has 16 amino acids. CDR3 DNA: TGCGCCAGCAGCCAAGCTGCCAGGGGCTCCTACAATGAGCAGTTCTTC. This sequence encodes CASSQAARGSYNEQFF.

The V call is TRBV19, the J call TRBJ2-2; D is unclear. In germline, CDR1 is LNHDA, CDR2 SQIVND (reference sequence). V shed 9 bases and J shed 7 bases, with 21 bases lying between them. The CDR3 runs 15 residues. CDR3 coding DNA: TGTGCCAGCAAGAGGCTTTCAACCAGTATCGGGGAGCTGTTTTTT. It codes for CASKRLSTSIGELFF.

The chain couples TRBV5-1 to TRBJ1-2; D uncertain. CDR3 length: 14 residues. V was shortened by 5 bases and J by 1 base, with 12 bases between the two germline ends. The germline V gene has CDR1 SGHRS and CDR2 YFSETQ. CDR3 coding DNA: TGCGCCAGCAGTCCCGAGCCTGATAACTATGGCTACACCTTC. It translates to CASSPEPDNYGYTF.

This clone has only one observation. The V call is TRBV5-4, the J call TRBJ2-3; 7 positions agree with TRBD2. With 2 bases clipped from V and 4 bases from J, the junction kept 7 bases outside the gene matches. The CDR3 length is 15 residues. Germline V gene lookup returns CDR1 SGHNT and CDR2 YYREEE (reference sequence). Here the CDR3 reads CASSFGGSRADTQYF. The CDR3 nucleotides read TGTGCCAGCAGCTTTGGCGGGAGTCGCGCAGATACGCAGTATTTT.

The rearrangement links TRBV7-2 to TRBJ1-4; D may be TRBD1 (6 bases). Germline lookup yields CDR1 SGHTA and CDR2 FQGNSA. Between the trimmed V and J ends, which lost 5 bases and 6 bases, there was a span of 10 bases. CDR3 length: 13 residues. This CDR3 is CASSIWTDEKLFF. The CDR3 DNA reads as TGTGCCAGCAGCATATGGACAGATGAAAAACTGTTTTTT. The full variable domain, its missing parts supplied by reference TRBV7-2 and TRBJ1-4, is GAGVSQSPSNKVTEKGKDVELRCDPISGHTALYWYRQSLGQGLEFLIYFQGNSAPDKSGLPSDRFSAERTGGSVSTLTIQRTQQEDSAVYLCASSIWTDEKLFFGSGTQLSVL.

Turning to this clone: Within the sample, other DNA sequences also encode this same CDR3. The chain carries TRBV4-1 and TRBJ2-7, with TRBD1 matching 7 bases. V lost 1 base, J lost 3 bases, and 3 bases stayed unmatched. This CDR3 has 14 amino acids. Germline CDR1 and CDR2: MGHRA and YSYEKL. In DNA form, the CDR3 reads TGCGCCAGCAGCCAAGGAACAGGGGTCTACGAGCAGTACTTC. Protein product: CASSQGTGVYEQYF.

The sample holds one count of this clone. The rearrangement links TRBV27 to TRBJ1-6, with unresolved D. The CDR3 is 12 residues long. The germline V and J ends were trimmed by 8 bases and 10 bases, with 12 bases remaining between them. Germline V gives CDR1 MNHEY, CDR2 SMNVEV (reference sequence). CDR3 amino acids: CASSPIESPLHF. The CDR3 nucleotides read TGTGCCAGCTCCCCCATAGAGTCACCCCTCCACTTT.

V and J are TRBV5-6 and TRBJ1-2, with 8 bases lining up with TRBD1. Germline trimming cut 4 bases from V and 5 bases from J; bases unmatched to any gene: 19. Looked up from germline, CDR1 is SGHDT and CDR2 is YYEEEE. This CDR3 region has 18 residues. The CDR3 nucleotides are TGTGCCAGCAGCATAGGACAGGGCGGACACCACGCCCTTTATGGCTACACCTTC. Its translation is CASSIGQGGHHALYGYTF. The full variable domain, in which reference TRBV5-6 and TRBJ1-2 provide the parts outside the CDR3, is DAGVTQSPTHLIKTRGQQVTLRCSPKSGHDTVSWYQQALGQGPQFIFQYYEEEERQRGNFPDRFSGHQFPNYSSELNVNALLLGDSALYLCASSIGQGGHHALYGYTFGSGTRLTVV.

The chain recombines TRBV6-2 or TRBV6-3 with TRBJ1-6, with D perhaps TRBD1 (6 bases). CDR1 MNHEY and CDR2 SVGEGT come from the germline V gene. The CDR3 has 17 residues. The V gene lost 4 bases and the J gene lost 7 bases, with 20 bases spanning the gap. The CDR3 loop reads CASSSPYPGQTNSPLHF. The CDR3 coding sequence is TGTGCCAGCAGTTCCCCTTATCCCGGACAGACAAATTCACCCCTCCACTTT.

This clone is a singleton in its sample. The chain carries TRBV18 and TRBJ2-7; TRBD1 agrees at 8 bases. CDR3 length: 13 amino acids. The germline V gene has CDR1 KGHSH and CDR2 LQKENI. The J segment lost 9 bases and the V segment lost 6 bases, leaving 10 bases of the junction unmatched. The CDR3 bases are TGTGCCAGCTCGGGCGGGGACAGGTGGGCGCAGTACTTC. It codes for CASSGGDRWAQYF.

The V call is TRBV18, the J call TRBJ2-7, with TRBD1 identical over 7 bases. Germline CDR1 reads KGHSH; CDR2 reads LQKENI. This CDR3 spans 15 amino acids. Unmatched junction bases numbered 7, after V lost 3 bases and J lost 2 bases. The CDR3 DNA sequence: TGTGCCAGCTCACCTTCAGGGGGTAACACCTACGAGCAGTACTTC. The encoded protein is CASSPSGGNTYEQYF.

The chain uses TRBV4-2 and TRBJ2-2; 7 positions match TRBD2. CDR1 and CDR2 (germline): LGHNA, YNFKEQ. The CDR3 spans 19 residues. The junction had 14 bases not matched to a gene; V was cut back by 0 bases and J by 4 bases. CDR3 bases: TGTGCCAGCAGCCAAGACCCTTCTGGTGCGGGAGAACGCACCGGGGAGCTGTTTTTT. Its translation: CASSQDPSGAGERTGELFF.